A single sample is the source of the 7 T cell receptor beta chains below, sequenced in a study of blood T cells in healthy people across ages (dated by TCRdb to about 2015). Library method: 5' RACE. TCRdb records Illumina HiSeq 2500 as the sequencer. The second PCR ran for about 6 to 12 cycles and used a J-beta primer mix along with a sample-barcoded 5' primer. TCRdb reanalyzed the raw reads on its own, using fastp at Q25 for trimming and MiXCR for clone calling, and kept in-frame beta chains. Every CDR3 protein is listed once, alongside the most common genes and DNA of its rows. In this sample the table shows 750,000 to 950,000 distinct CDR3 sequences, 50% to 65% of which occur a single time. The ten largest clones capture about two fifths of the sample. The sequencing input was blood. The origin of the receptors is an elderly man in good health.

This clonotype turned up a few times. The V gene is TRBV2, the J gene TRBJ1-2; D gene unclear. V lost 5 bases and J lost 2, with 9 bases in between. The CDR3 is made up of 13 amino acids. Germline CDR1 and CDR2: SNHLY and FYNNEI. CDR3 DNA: TGTGCCAGCAGTACCGACGGGAACTATGGCTACACCTTC. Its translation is CASSTDGNYGYTF.

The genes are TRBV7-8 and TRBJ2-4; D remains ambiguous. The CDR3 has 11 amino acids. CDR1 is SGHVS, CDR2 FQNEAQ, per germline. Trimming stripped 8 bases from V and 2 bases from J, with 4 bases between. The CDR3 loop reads CASASKNIQYF. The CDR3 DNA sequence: TGTGCCAGCGCGTCCAAAAACATTCAGTACTTC.

Here the CDR3 DNA reads TGCAGCCCTGGACAACTCTATGGCTACACCTTC. Protein sequence: CSPGQLYGYTF. The chain is built from TRBV29-1 and TRBJ1-2, with D tentatively TRBD1 (5 bases). Germline V CDR1 and CDR2: SQVTM, ANQGSEA. This CDR3 has 11 residues. The V end was cut by 8 bases, the J end by 4 bases, with 11 bases between. Supplemented by reference TRBV29-1 and TRBJ1-2, the full variable domain reads SAVISQKPSRDICQRGTSLTIQCQVDSQVTMMFWYRQQPGQSLTLIATANQGSEATYESGFVIDKFPISRPNLTFSTLTVSNMSPEDSSIYLCSPGQLYGYTFGSGTRLTVV.

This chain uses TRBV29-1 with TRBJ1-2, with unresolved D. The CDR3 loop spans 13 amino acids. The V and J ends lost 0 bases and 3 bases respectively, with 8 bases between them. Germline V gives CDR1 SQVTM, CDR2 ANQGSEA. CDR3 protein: CSVEDLRYYGYTF. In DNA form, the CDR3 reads TGCAGCGTTGAAGACCTACGCTACTATGGCTACACCTTC.

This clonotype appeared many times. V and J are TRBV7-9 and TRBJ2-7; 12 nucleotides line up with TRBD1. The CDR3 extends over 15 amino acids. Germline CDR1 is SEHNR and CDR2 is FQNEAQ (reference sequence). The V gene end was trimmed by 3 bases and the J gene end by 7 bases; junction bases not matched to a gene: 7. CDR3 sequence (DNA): TGTGCCAGCAGCTTGGAGGGACAGGGGGCGCGGGAGCAGTACTTC. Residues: CASSLEGQGAREQYF.

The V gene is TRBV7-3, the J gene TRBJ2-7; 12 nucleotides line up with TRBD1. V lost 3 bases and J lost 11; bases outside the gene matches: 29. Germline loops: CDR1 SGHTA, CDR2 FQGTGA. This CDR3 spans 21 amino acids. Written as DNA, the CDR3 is TGTGCCAGCAGCTTTTGCAGGCCCCGGGACAGGGGGCTGGCGCCCCTAAAGTATAAGTACTTC. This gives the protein CASSFCRPRDRGLAPLKYKYF.

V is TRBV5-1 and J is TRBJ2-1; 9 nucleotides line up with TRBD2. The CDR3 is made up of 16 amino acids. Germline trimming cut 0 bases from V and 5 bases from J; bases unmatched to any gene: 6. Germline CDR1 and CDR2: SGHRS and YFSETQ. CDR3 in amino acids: CASSLGSGGRDNEQFF. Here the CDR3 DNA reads TGCGCCAGCAGCTTGGGATCCGGCGGGAGGGACAATGAGCAGTTCTTC. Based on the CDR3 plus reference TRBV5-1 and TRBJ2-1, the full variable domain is KAGVTQTPRYLIKTRGQQVTLSCSPISGHRSVSWYQQTPGQGLQFLFEYFSETQRNKGNFPGRFSGRQFSNSRSEMNVSTLELGDSALYLCASSLGSGGRDNEQFFGPGTRLTVL.